This passage covers 6 T cell receptor beta chains from one sample sequenced in a study of PD-1 blockade in mismatch repair-deficient tumors. Only in-frame clones appear in the TCRdb table, and some are missing; sequencing was by immunoSEQ multiplex PCR. The table includes more than 90,000 clones, 70% to 80% detected once. Material: peripheral blood, obtained more than 58 weeks after starting pembrolizumab. These receptors were collected from an adult with mismatch repair-deficient cancer.

This chain uses TRBV5-1 with TRBJ2-5; D remains ambiguous. The V gene's germline CDR1 is SGHRS and CDR2 YFSETQ. This CDR3 has 14 residues. Trimming stripped 1 base from V and 3 bases from J, with 10 bases between. The CDR3 loop is CASSLLSAKETQYF. In DNA, the CDR3 is TGCGCCAGCAGCTTGCTGTCAGCTAAAGAGACCCAGTACTTC.

This rearrangement joins TRBV10-2 to TRBJ1-2; D is possibly TRBD1 (5 bases). The germline CDR1 and CDR2 sequences are WSHSY and SAAADI. The CDR3 spans 15 residues. The V gene lost 6 bases and the J gene lost 2 bases, with 16 bases spanning the gap. CDR3 nucleotides: TGCGCCAGCAGAGGAGGGACTTTCCGAAACTATGGCTACACCTTC. This encodes CASRGGTFRNYGYTF.

V usage is TRBV27 and J usage is TRBJ2-7; 7 positions match TRBD2. CDR3 length equals 14 residues. Germline values: CDR1 MNHEY, CDR2 SMNVEV (reference sequence). V lost 4 bases and J lost 2; bases outside the gene matches: 5. The CDR3 bases are TGTGCCAGCAGTTCACGGGGAGGGCCCTACGAGCAGTACTTC. Amino acids: CASSSRGGPYEQYF.

The chain couples TRBV5-1 to TRBJ2-7, with 10 bases identical to TRBD1. The CDR3 covers 15 residues. Germline assignment: CDR1 SGHRS and CDR2 YFSETQ. V shed 6 bases, J shed 4 bases, and the junction held 10 bases outside the gene matches. The CDR3 nucleotides read TGCGCCAGCAATCCCGCGGGACAGGGGAGTTACGAGCAGTACTTC. Residues: CASNPAGQGSYEQYF.

V usage is TRBV5-1 and J usage is TRBJ2-6, with D hard to call. V lost 5 bases and J 2 bases, leaving 8 bases between the germline ends. CDR3 length equals 14 residues. Germline CDR1 and CDR2: SGHRS and YFSETQ. The CDR3 coding sequence is TGCGCCAGCAGGTCTGGGACTGGGGCCAACGTCCTGACTTTC. It yields the protein CASRSGTGANVLTF.

This chain uses TRBV19 with TRBJ1-5; 8 bases are a match to TRBD1. CDR1 and CDR2 (germline): LNHDA, SQIVND (reference sequence). This CDR3 spans 15 amino acids. The trim removed 1 base at V and 5 bases at J, leaving 4 bases unmatched. The CDR3 sequence: CASSIATGADQPQHF. The CDR3 DNA is TGTGCCAGTAGTATAGCGACAGGGGCCGATCAGCCCCAGCATTTT.